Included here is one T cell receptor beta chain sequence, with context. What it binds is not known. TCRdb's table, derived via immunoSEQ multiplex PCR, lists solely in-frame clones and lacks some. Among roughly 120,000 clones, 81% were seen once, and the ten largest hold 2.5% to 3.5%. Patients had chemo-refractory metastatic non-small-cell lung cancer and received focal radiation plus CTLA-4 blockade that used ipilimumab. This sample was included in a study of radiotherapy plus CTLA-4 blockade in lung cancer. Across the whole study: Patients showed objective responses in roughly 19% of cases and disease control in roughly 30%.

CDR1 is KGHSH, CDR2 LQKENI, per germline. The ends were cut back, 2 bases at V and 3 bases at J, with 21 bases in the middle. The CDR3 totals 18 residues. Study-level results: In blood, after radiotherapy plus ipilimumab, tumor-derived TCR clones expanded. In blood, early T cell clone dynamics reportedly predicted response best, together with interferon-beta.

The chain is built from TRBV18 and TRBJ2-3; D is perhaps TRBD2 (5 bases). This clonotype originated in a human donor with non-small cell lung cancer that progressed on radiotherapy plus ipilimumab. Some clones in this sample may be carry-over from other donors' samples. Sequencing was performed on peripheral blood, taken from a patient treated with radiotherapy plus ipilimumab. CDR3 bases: TGTGCCAGCTCACCAAGGGCTAGCATGTCAAGCGGTACAGATACGCAGTATTTT. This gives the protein CASSPRASMSSGTDTQYF.